One sample yielded the 9 T cell receptor beta chains listed below, sequenced in a study of glioma-infiltrating T cells after dendritic cell vaccination. Time point defined: after dendritic cell vaccination, including at tumor progression/relapse. Profiling relied on immunoSEQ multiplex PCR, and the TCRdb table lists in-frame clones only, not all of them. This sample has approximately 99,000 clones, with more than 70% found just once. The sample consisted of blood, taken after dendritic cell vaccination. The receptors derive from a human donor with glioblastoma.

This chain links TRBV5-1 with TRBJ1-3, with D perhaps matching TRBD1 (6 bases). This CDR3 has 15 residues. The ends were cut back, 4 bases at V and 4 bases at J, with 15 bases in the middle. Germline CDR1 SGHRS, CDR2 YFSETQ. CDR3 nucleotides: TGCGCCAGCAGCCTACCACGGACAGAAGGAAACACCATATATTTT. Its translation: CASSLPRTEGNTIYF.

The chain joins TRBV7-9 to TRBJ1-2; possible D gene TRBD1, 5 bases. V was trimmed by 7 bases and J by 2 bases, leaving 17 bases between them. The CDR3 totals 15 residues. Germline V lookup: CDR1 SEHNR, CDR2 FQNEAQ (reference sequence). CDR3 residues: CASTPWGGSNYGYTF. CDR3 in DNA: TGTGCCAGCACCCCGTGGGGGGGGTCCAACTATGGCTACACCTTC. The full variable domain, rest sourced from reference TRBV7-9 and TRBJ1-2, is DTGVSQNPRHKITKRGQNVTFRCDPISEHNRLYWYRQTLGQGPEFLTYFQNEAQLEKSRLLSDRFSAERPKGSFSTLEIQRTEQGDSAMYLCASTPWGGSNYGYTFGSGTRLTVV.

The gene calls are TRBV6-6 and TRBJ2-5; 9 bases fit TRBD1. The germline gives CDR1 MNHNY, CDR2 SVGAGI (reference sequence). The V gene end was trimmed by 6 bases and the J gene end by 5 bases; junction bases not matched to a gene: 7. The CDR3 loop spans 14 amino acids. The CDR3 protein is CASSRGQGWETQYF. In DNA, the CDR3 is TGTGCCAGCAGCCGCGGACAGGGGTGGGAGACCCAGTACTTC.

The rearrangement links TRBV7-2 to TRBJ2-1; 7 positions match TRBD1. Germline V gene data show CDR1 as SGHTA and CDR2 as FQGNSA. After removal of 1 base from V and 3 bases from J, the junction contained 3 bases not matched to a gene. The CDR3 runs 15 residues. The CDR3 reads CASSLVGDSYNEQFF. CDR3 nucleotides: TGTGCCAGCAGCTTAGTCGGGGACAGCTACAATGAGCAGTTCTTC.

The rearrangement joins TRBV9 to TRBJ2-3, with TRBD2 identical over 11 bases. The CDR3 runs 16 residues. Germline CDR1 is SGDLS and CDR2 is YYNGEE. V lost 4 bases to trimming and J lost 1 base; unmatched junction nucleotides: 5. CDR3 nucleotides: TGTGCCAGCAGCCCACTAGCGGGAGAAGGCACAGATACGCAGTATTTT. As protein: CASSPLAGEGTDTQYF.

The J gene is TRBJ2-2, the V gene TRBV2; TRBD1 might be the D (5 bases). Germline V gives CDR1 SNHLY, CDR2 FYNNEI. There are 14 residues in the CDR3. V was shortened by 2 bases and J by 1 base, with 5 bases between the two germline ends. DNA for the CDR3: TGTGCCAGCAGTGAACAGGGGAACACCGGGGAGCTGTTTTTT. As protein: CASSEQGNTGELFF.

The chain uses TRBV19 and TRBJ2-5; D is uncertain. The germline V gene encodes CDR1 LNHDA and CDR2 SQIVND (reference sequence). Deletions cut 2 bases from V and 4 bases from J, with 5 bases between. This CDR3 spans 12 amino acids. The CDR3 DNA reads TGTGCCAGTAGTATAACGCGAGAGACCCAGTACTTC. Protein sequence: CASSITRETQYF.

CDR3 nucleotides: TGTGCCAGCAGCTTGGGATTAGACTATGGCAATGAGCAGTTCTTC. This translates into CASSLGLDYGNEQFF. V usage is TRBV5-4 and J usage is TRBJ2-1, with D perhaps matching TRBD2 (5 bases). Germline V gives CDR1 SGHNT, CDR2 YYREEE (reference sequence). V was cut by 0 bases and J by 6 bases, with 13 bases left in between. The CDR3 length is 15 residues.

This clone was seen a handful of times. The chain joins TRBV2 to TRBJ1-2, with 9 bases identical to TRBD1. V trimming: 5 bases; J trimming: 4 bases; junction bases outside the gene matches: 5. This CDR3 is 14 amino acids long. From germline, CDR1 is SNHLY and CDR2 FYNNEI. CDR3 amino acids: CASSPTGGGYGYTF. The DNA of the CDR3 is TGTGCCAGCAGTCCGACAGGGGGGGGCTATGGCTACACCTTC.